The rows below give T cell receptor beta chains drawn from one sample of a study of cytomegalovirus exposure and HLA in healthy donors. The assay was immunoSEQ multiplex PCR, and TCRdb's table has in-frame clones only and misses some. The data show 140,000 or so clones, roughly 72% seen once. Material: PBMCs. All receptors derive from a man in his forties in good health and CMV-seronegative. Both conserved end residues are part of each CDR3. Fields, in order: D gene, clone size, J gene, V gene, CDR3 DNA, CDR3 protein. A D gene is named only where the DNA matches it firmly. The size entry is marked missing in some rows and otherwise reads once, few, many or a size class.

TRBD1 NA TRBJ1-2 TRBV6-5 TGTGCCAGCAGTTACTCGACAGGGAGCTATGGCTACCCCTTC CASSYSTGSYGYPF
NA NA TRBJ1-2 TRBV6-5 TGTGCCAGCAGTTACTCGGCCGGCCAGGGCTATGGCTACACCTTC CASSYSAGQGYGYTF
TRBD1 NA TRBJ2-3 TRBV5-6 TGTGCCAGCAGCTTCCAGACAGGGTCTAGCACAGATACGCAGTATTTT CASSFQTGSSTDTQYF
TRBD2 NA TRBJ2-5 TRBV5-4 TGTGCCAGCAGCTGGATGGGGGGGGTCCAAGAGACCCAGTACTTC CASSWMGGVQETQYF
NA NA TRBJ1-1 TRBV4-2 TGTGCCAGCAGCCAAGAAACGGGTATGGATAACACTGAAGCTTTCTTT CASSQETGMDNTEAFF
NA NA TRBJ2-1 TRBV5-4 TGTGCCAGCAGCGTAGCCGGATACAATGAGCAGTTCTTC CASSVAGYNEQFF
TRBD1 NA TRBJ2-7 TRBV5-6 TGTGCCAGCAGTCTCCCGGGACAGGGGAAAGGGAGAAGCTACGAGCAGTACTTC CASSLPGQGKGRSYEQYF
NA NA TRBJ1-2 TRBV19 TGTGCCAGTACCCTATCGGCAGGCAACTATGGCTACACCTTC CASTLSAGNYGYTF
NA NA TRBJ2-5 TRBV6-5 TGTGCCAGCAGTAAATCACAGGGGACCCAGTACTTC CASSKSQGTQYF
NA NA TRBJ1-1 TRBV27 TGTGCCAGCAGTTTGCAGGGGTCCCTGAACACTGAAGCTTTCTTT CASSLQGSLNTEAFF
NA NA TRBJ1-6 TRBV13 TGTGCCAGCAGCTCCGGGGGAACCCCGAATTCACCCCTCCACTTT CASSSGGTPNSPLHF
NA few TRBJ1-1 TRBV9 TGTGCCAGCAGCGTAGGAGGGGGTGGGACTGAAGCTTTCTTT CASSVGGGGTEAFF
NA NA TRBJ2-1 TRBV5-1 TGCGCCAGCAGCTTGGCAGGGAATGAGCAGTTCTTC CASSLAGNEQFF
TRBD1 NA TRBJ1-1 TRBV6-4 TGTGCCAGCAGGAGGACAGGGAACACTGAAGCTTTCTTT CASRRTGNTEAFF
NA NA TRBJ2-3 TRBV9 TGTGCCAGCAGCGTAGCGTTCCCAGATACGCAGTATTTT CASSVAFPDTQYF
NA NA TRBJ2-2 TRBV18 TGTGCCAGCTCACCACCGGTGGACAGAAACACCGGGGAGCTGTTTTTT CASSPPVDRNTGELFF
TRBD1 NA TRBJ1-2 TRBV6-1 TGTGCCAGCACCCCGGACAGGGCTAGGGGCTACACCTTC CASTPDRARGYTF
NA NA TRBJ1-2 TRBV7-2 TGTGCCAGCAGCCGAGAGGGATCCTATGGCTACACCTTC CASSREGSYGYTF
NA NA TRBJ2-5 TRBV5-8 TGTGCCAGCAGCTCTCGACTAGGCGTAGAGACCCAGTACTTC CASSSRLGVETQYF
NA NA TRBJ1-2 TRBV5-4 TGTGCCAGCAGCTCAAACAGGGCGGAGGGCTACACCTTC CASSSNRAEGYTF
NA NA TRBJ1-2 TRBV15 TGTGCCACCAGCAGAGAAGGGGGTACCCAATATGGCTACACCTTC CATSREGGTQYGYTF
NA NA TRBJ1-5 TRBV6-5 TGTGCCAGCAGTGCACAGGGACGCAATCAGCCCCAGAATTTT CASSAQGRNQPQNF
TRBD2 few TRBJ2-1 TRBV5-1 TGCGCCAGCAGCCAGGGACTAGCGGGAGGGGTCTACAATGAGCAGTTCTTC CASSQGLAGGVYNEQFF
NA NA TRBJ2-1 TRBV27 TGTGCCAGCAGTTTATCCCAGGGCCCTGAGCAGTTCTTC CASSLSQGPEQFF
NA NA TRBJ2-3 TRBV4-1 TGCGCCAGCAGCCGGCCCACAGATACGCAGTATTTT CASSRPTDTQYF
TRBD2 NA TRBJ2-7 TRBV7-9 TGTGCCAGCAGCTCCGGACTAGTTCCCTACGAGCAGTACTTC CASSSGLVPYEQYF
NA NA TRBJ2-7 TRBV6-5 TGTGCCAGCAGTTTCCCAGGATTCGACGAGCAGTACTTC CASSFPGFDEQYF
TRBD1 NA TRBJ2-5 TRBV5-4 TGTGCCAGCAGCTTGGCGGGACAGCTAAGGGAGACCCAGTACTTC CASSLAGQLRETQYF
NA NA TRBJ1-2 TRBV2 TGTGCCAGCAGCATAGCCCGGAGAGATGGCTACACCTTC CASSIARRDGYTF
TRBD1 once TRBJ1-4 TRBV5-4 TGTGCCAGCACCAAAGGGGGCGTTGGTGGTGAAAAACTGTTTTTT CASTKGGVGGEKLFF
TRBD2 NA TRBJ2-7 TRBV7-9 TGTGCCAGCAGCTTACTTACTAGCGGAAACCGCTACGAGCAGTACTTC CASSLLTSGNRYEQYF
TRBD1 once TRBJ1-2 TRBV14 TGTGCCAGCAGCCAACAAACAGGGGAATATGGCTACACCTTC CASSQQTGEYGYTF
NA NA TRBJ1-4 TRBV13 TGTGCCAGCAGCTTTAGGGCAGGGGATGAAAAACTGTTTTTT CASSFRAGDEKLFF
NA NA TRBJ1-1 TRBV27 TGTGCCAGCAGTTTGGGCCGAGGGTCGACTGAAGCTTTCTTT CASSLGRGSTEAFF
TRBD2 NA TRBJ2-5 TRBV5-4 TGTGCCAGCAGCTTTGGGACTAGCGGGAGTGTGGAGACCCAGTACTTC CASSFGTSGSVETQYF
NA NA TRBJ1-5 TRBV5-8 TGTGCCAGCAGCCACAGGAATTATCAGCCCCAGAATTTT CASSHRNYQPQNF
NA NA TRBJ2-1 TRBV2 TGTGCCAGCAATGGCAACGACTACAATGAGCAGTTCTTC CASNGNDYNEQFF
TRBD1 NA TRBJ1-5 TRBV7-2 TGTGCCAGCAGCGCAGGAGGACAGGTCGCCAATCAGCCCCAGCATTTT CASSAGGQVANQPQHF
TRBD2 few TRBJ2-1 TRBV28 TGTGCCAGCAGTTCGCTCCGCGGGGGTGAGCAGTTCTTC CASSSLRGGEQFF
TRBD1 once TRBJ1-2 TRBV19 TGTGCCAGCCGGGACAGGGGGGCGAATGGCTACACCTTC CASRDRGANGYTF
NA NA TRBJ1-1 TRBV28 TGTGCCAGCAGTTGGGGCAGCAACACTGAAGCTTTCTTT CASSWGSNTEAFF
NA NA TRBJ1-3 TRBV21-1 TGTGCCAGCAGCAAAACCCGGGTCTCTGGAAACACCATATATTTT CASSKTRVSGNTIYF
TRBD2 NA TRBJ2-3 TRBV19 TGTGCCAGTCGACTAGCGGGAGTGACAGATACGCAGTATTTT CASRLAGVTDTQYF
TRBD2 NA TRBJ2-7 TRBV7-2 TGTGCCAGCAGCTCCCGATTCACTAGCGGGAGGTACACTGGCCACGAGCAGTACTTC CASSSRFTSGRYTGHEQYF
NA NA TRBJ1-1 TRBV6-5 TGTGCCAGCAGTTACTACCGGGACACTGAAGCTTTCTTT CASSYYRDTEAFF
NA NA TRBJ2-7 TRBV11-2 TGTGCCAGCAGCTCCCCCACAGAACCAAAGACCTACGAGCAGTACTTC CASSSPTEPKTYEQYF
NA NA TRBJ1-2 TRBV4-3 TGCGCCAGCAGCCAAGATCTTCGGCACAGGGCCAGAAACTATGGCTACACCTTC CASSQDLRHRARNYGYTF
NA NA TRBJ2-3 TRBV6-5 TGTGCCAGCAGTTACCAGCATCCAGGGCAAGATACGCAGTATTTT CASSYQHPGQDTQYF
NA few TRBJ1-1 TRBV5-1 TGCGCCAGCAGCTTCTCAGGGAACACTGAAGCTTTCTTT CASSFSGNTEAFF
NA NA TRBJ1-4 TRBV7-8 TGTGCCAGCAGCCGCCTCGGGAGCTTAGGTTACGAAAAACTGTTTTTT CASSRLGSLGYEKLFF
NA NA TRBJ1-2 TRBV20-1 TGCAGTGCTAGAGGGGGGGTCTTC CSARGGVF
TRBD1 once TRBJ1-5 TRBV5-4 TGTGCCAGCAGCCGCGGGACAGACAATCAGCCCCAGCATTTT CASSRGTDNQPQHF
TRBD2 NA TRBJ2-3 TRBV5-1 TGCGCCAGCAGCTTGGGCCTCGGGGGGACAGATACGCAGTATTTT CASSLGLGGTDTQYF
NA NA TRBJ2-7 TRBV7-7 TGTGCCAGCAGCTTAGATCCGGGATACGAGCAGTACTTC CASSLDPGYEQYF
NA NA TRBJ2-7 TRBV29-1 TGCAGCGTTGAGGGTACGGCAGGTTCCTACGAGCAGTACTTC CSVEGTAGSYEQYF